This is a list of T cell receptor beta chains from one sample in a study of T cell repertoires in cytomegalovirus infection. For these receptors, no antigen is known. MiXCR was run by TCRdb on the reads, yielding one entry per CDR3 protein. The data show 900,000 to 950,000 distinct CDR3 sequences, less than 40% seen once. The starting material was cultured CD8+ T cells from PBMCs, obtained from culture after CMV antigen stimulation. The receptors shown here come from a human donor in good health (CMV status not recorded). Some clones in this sample may be carry-over from other donors' samples. CDR3s include the opening cysteine and the closing phenylalanine or tryptophan. D genes are given only for firm matches. Rows give clone size only sometimes, using once, few, many, or a class for an expanded clone.

j_gene | d_gene | abundance | v_gene | CDR3nt | CDR3aa
TRBJ1-1 | . | . | TRBV7-2 | TGTGCCAGCAGCTTAGACGTCCAGGGGACTGAAGCTTTCTTT | CASSLDVQGTEAFF
TRBJ1-4 | . | . | TRBV5-6 | TGTGCCAGCAGCGAAGGACGGCCTAATGAAAAACTGTTTTTT | CASSEGRPNEKLFF
TRBJ2-7 | TRBD1 | few | TRBV20-1 | TGCAGTGCTAGAGATCGGACAGGGGGTATCTACGAGCAGTACTTC | CSARDRTGGIYEQYF
TRBJ2-5 | . | . | TRBV7-7 | TGTGCTAGCAGCGACGGGAGAGGAGAGACCCAGTACTTC | CASSDGRGETQYF
TRBJ2-1 | . | few | TRBV6-5 | TGTGCCAGCAGTTACTCGGGCGTCTTCTACAATGAGCAGTTCTTC | CASSYSGVFYNEQFF
TRBJ1-1 | . | few | TRBV29-1 | TGCAGCGTTGTAGGGGTCCTAAACCGTGACACTGAAGCTTTCTTT | CSVVGVLNRDTEAFF
TRBJ1-1 | . | . | TRBV27 | TGTGCCAGCAGTCCGATTCATGCCACTGAAGCTTTCTTT | CASSPIHATEAFF
TRBJ1-1 | . | . | TRBV7-2 | TGTGCCAGCAGCTTACCCGGGAGCCCTGAAGCTTTCTTT | CASSLPGSPEAFF
TRBJ1-6 | . | . | TRBV4-2 | TGTGCCAGCAGCCTGCCCGAGGGGCGCGACTCACCCCTCCACTTT | CASSLPEGRDSPLHF
TRBJ2-2 | . | . | TRBV6-8 | TGTGCCGCAGGATGGGGTACTCATATGGCCACCGGGGAGCTGTTTTTT | CAAGWGTHMATGELFF
TRBJ2-5 | TRBD1 | many | TRBV7-2 | TGTGCCAGCAGCTGGGACAGCCAAGAGACCCAGTACTTC | CASSWDSQETQYF
TRBJ1-1 | . | few | TRBV5-4 | TGTGCCAGCAGCGGTCCGGGACAGAACACTGAAGCTTTCTTT | CASSGPGQNTEAFF
TRBJ2-1 | TRBD2 | . | TRBV6-2/TRBV6-3 | TGTGCCAGCAGGGACCCCCAGCGGGGGTGGCCGGATGAGCAGTTCTTC | CASRDPQRGWPDEQFF
TRBJ2-1 | . | few | TRBV11-3 | TGTGCCAGCAGCCAGATGGGAACAGGGGGGGGCAATGAGCAGTTCTTC | CASSQMGTGGGNEQFF